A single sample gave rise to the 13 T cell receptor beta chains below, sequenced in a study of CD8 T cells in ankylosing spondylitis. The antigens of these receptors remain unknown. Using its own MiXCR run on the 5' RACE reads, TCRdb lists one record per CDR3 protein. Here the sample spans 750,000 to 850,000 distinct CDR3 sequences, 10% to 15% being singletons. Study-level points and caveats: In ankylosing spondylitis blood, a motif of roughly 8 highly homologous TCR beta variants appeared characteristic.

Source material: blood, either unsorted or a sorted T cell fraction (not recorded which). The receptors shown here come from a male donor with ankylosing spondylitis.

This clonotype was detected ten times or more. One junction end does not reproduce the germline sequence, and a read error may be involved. The CDR3 here is CASSRRSSYNEQFF. The CDR3 DNA reads as TGTGCCAGCTCACGGAGGAGCTCCTACAATGAGCAGTTCTTC. V and J are TRBV5-1 and TRBJ2-1, with D perhaps TRBD2 (5 bases). CDR3 length: 14 amino acids. Per the germline V gene, CDR1 is SGHRS and CDR2 is YFSETQ.

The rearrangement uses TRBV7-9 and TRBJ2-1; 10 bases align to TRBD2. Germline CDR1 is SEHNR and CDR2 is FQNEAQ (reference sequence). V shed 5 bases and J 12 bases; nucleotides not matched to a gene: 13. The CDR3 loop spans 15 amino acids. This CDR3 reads CASSPGLAEASGQFF. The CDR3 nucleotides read TGTGCCAGCAGCCCCGGACTAGCGGAGGCAAGCGGGCAGTTCTTC.

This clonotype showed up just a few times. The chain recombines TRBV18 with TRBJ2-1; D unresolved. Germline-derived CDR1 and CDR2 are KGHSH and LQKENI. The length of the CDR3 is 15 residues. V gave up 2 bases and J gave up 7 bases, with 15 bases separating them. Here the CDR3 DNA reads TGTGCCAGCTCACCATCCTTGGCTGGCCAAAATGAGCAGTTCTTC. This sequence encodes CASSPSLAGQNEQFF.

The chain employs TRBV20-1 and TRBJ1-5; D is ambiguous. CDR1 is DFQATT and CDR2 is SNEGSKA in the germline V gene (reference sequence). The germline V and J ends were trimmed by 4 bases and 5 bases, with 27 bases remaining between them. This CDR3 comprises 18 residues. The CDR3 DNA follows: TGCAGTGCTATCGTATATAACGGCCCGCAGTGGGAGCATCAGCCCCAGCATTTT. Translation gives CSAIVYNGPQWEHQPQHF.

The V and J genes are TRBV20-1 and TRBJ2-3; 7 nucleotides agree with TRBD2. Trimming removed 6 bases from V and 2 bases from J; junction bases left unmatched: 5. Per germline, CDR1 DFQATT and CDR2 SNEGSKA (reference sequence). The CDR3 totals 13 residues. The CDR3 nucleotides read TGCAGTGCCCGACTAGCCCCCACAGATACGCAGTATTTT. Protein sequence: CSARLAPTDTQYF.

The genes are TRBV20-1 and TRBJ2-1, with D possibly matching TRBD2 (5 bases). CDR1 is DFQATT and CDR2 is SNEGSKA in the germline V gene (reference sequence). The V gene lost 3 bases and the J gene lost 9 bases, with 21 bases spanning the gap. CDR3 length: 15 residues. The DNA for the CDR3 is TGCAGTGCTAGTTGGTTATGGGAGAGCAAAGTTGAGCAGTTCTTC. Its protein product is CSASWLWESKVEQFF.

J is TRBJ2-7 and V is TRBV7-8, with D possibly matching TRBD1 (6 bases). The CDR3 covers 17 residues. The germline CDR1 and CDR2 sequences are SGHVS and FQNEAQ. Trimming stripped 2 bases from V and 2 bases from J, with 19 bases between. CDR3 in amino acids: CASSLTRGGASTYEQYF. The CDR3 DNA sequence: TGTGCCAGCAGCTTAACCAGGGGCGGCGCGAGCACCTACGAGCAGTACTTC.

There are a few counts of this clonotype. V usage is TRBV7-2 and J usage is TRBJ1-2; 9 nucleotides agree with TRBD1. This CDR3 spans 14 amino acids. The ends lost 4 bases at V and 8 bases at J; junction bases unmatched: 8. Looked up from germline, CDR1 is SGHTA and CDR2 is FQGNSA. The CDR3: CASSSRQGERGYTF. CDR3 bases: TGTGCCAGCAGCTCCCGACAGGGGGAGCGGGGCTACACCTTC.

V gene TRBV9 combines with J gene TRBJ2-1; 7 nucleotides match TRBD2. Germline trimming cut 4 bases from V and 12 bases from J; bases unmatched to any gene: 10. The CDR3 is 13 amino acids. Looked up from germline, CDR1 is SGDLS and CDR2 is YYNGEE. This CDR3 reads CASSPREVSGQFF. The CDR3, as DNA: TGTGCCAGCAGCCCCCGGGAGGTATCAGGGCAGTTCTTC.

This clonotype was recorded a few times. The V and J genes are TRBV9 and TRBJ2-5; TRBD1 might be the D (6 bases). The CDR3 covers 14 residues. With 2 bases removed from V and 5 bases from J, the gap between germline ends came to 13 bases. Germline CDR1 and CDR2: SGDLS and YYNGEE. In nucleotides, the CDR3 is TGTGCCAGCAGCGTTGGACCGACAGGCGAGACCCAGTACTTC. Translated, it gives CASSVGPTGETQYF.

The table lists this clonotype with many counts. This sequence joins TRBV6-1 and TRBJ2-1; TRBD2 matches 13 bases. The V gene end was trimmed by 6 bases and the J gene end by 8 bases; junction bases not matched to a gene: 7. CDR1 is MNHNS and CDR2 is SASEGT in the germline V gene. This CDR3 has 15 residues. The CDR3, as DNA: TGTGCCAGCAGGAGGACTAGCGGGAGTTTGGATGAGCAGTTCTTC. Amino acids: CASRRTSGSLDEQFF.

CDR3 protein: CASSHYPQGGNTEAFF. CDR3 coding DNA: TGTGCCAGCAGCCACTACCCACAGGGAGGTAACACTGAAGCTTTCTTT. The chain combines TRBV7-6 with TRBJ1-1, with TRBD1 as a possible D gene (6 bases). The germline V gene encodes CDR1 SGHVS and CDR2 FNYEAQ. Between the trimmed V and J ends, which lost 5 bases and 2 bases, there was a span of 18 bases. This CDR3 region has 16 residues.

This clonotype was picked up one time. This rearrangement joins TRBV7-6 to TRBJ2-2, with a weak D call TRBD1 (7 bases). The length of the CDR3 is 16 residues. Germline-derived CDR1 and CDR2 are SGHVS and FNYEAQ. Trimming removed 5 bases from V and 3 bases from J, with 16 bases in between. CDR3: CASSPRAGGYTGELFF. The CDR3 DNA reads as TGTGCCAGCAGCCCCCGGGCAGGGGGGTACACCGGGGAGCTGTTTTTT.